Shown below are 8 T cell receptor beta chains from a single sample sequenced in a study of beta chain features in type 1 diabetes. Study-wide results and limits: Type 1 diabetes patients had TCRB CDR3s that were shorter (moderately but significantly so) in all four CD4+ subsets.

cDNA synthesis used the whole RNA isolate, giving expressed TCRB sequences. Only in-frame clones appear in the TCRdb table, and some are missing; sequencing was by immunoSEQ multiplex PCR. The repertoire consists of some 140,000 clones, with 7% to 10% occurring once and the leading ten covering approximately 0.7%. Antigens of these TCRs are unknown. Sequenced: central memory CD4+ T cells from blood. The receptors were gathered from a man aged 25 to 40 with type 1 diabetes.

This clone has a handful of counts. CDR3 region: CASTNPGLEQYF. Written as DNA, the CDR3 is TGTGCCAGCACCAACCCGGGACTCGAGCAGTACTTC. The V and J genes are TRBV7-2 and TRBJ2-7, with a weak D call TRBD2 (6 bases). Deletions cut 7 bases from V and 6 bases from J, with 13 bases between. This CDR3 region has 12 residues. Per the germline V gene, CDR1 is SGHTA and CDR2 is FQGNSA.

The sample holds many counts of this clone. This chain links TRBV28 with TRBJ2-1, with 7 bases fitting TRBD2. Germline values: CDR1 MDHEN, CDR2 SYDVKM. The junction had 10 bases not matched to a gene; V was cut back by 5 bases and J by 12 bases. This CDR3 has 13 amino acids. The CDR3 coding sequence is TGTGCCAGCAGTCCCGGGTTCGCGGGGGTGCAGTTCTTC. This encodes CASSPGFAGVQFF.

This chain joins TRBV7-2 and TRBJ1-5; 7 bases align to TRBD1. The CDR3 length is 13 residues. Losses at the gene ends were 5 bases for V and 6 bases for J; bases not matched to a gene: 4. Germline values: CDR1 SGHTA, CDR2 FQGNSA. CDR3 region: CASSDRVGQPQHF. The CDR3 DNA follows: TGTGCCAGCAGCGACAGGGTCGGTCAGCCCCAGCATTTT.

The V call is TRBV6-5, the J call TRBJ2-6; D remains unclear. V shed 4 bases and J shed 1 base, with 11 bases lying between them. Germline lookup yields CDR1 MNHEY and CDR2 SVGAGI. The CDR3 is made up of 16 amino acids. CDR3 region: CASSSSPGSGANVLTF. CDR3 bases: TGTGCCAGCAGTTCCTCTCCCGGGTCTGGGGCCAACGTCCTGACTTTC.

This clone was seen a handful of times. The CDR3 coding sequence is TGTGCCATCAGTGACCCTCATGGTCCGGGACAGGAAAACATTCAGTACTTC. Protein: CAISDPHGPGQENIQYF. The chain combines TRBV10-3 with TRBJ2-4; the match to TRBD1 covers 8 bases. CDR1 is ENHRY, CDR2 SYGVKD, per germline. The V segment lost 3 bases and the J segment 5 bases; nucleotides outside the gene matches: 12. This CDR3 region has 17 residues.

This clone appeared a few times. CDR3 sequence: CASSPSSSPQYF. The CDR3 nucleotides are TGTGCCAGCAGCCCATCTAGTAGTCCGCAGTATTTT. The chain combines TRBV9 with TRBJ2-3; D call uncertain. Germline CDR1 reads SGDLS; CDR2 reads YYNGEE. The CDR3 spans 12 residues. With 4 bases removed from V and 10 bases from J, the gap between germline ends came to 13 bases.

The table lists this clone with many counts. The genes are TRBV28 and TRBJ2-5; 7 bases agree with TRBD2. CDR3 length: 14 amino acids. Per the germline V gene, CDR1 is MDHEN and CDR2 is SYDVKM. The junction had 6 bases not matched to a gene; V was cut back by 6 bases and J by 2 bases. Written as DNA, the CDR3 is TGTGCCAGCAGGACCGGGGGGAATCAAGAGACCCAGTACTTC. It codes for CASRTGGNQETQYF.

V usage is TRBV7-9 and J usage is TRBJ2-2; D unclear. V gave up 4 bases and J gave up 4 bases, with 16 bases separating them. CDR1 is SEHNR, CDR2 FQNEAQ, per germline (reference sequence). The CDR3 sequence is 16 residues long. CDR3 sequence (DNA): TGTGCCAGCAGCTCCCGGTCAGGCGTGAGCACCGGGGAGCTGTTTTTT. Residues: CASSSRSGVSTGELFF.